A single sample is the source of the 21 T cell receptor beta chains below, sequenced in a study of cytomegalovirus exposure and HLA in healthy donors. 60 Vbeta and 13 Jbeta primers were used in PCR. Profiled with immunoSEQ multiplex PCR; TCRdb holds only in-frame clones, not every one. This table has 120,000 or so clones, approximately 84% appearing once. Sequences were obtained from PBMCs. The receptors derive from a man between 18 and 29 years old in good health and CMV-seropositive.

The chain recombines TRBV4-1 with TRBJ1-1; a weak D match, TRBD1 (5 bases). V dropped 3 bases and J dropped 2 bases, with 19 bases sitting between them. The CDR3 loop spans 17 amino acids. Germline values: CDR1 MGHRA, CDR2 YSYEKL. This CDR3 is CASSHPYRTTVNTEAFF. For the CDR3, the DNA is TGCGCCAGCAGCCATCCCTACCGGACGACAGTAAACACTGAAGCTTTCTTT.

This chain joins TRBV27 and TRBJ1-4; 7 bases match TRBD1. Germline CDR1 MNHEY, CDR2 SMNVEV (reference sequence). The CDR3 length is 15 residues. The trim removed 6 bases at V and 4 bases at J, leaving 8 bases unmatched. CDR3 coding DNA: TGTGCCAGCAGGGGACAGCACGAGAGTAATGAAAAACTGTTTTTT. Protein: CASRGQHESNEKLFF.

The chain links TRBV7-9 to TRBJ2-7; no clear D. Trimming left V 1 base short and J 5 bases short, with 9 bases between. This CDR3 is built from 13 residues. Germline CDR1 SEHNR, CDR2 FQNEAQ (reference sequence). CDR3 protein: CASSLVFPHEQYF. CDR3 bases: TGTGCCAGCAGCTTAGTATTTCCCCACGAGCAGTACTTC.

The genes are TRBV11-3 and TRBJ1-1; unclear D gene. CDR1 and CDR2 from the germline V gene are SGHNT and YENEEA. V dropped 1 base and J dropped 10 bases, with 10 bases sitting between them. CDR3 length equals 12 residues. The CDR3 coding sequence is TGTGCCAGCAGCTTAGCGGGTGGTCCAGCTTTCTTT. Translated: CASSLAGGPAFF. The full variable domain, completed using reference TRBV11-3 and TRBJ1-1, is EAGVVQSPRYKIIEKKQPVAFWCNPISGHNTLYWYLQNLGQGPELLIRYENEEAVDDSQLPKDRFSAERLKGVDSTLKIQPAELGDSAVYLCASSLAGGPAFFGQGTRLTVV.

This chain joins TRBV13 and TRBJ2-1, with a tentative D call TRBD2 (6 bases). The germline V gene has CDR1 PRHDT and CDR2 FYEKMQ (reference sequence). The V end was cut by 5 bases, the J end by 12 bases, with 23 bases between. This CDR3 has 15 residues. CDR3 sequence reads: CASSMGTPSHAGQFF. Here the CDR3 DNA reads TGTGCCAGCAGCATGGGGACTCCCTCACACGCTGGGCAGTTCTTC.

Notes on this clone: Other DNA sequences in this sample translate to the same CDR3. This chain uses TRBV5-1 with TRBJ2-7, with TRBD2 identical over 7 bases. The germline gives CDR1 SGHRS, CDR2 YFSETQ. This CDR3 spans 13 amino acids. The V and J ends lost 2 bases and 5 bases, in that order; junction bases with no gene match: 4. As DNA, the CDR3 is TGCGCCAGCAGCTTCCGGCGGGGGAACGAGCAGTACTTC. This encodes CASSFRRGNEQYF.

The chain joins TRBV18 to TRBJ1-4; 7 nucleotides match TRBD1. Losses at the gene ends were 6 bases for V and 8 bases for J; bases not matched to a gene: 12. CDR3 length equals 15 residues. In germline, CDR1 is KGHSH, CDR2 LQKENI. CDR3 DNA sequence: TGTGCCAGCTCGCCCACAGGGGCGATTGGAGAAAAACTGTTTTTT. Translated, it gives CASSPTGAIGEKLFF.

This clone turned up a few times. The DNA for the CDR3 is TGTGCCAGCAGCCAAGGACTAGCGGGGGGGCATGGCACAGATACGCAGTATTTT. It is translated as CASSQGLAGGHGTDTQYF. The chain couples TRBV4-2 to TRBJ2-3; 14 nucleotides agree with TRBD2. The CDR3 extends over 18 amino acids. Per the germline V gene, CDR1 is LGHNA and CDR2 is YNFKEQ. The ends lost 1 base at V and 1 base at J; junction bases unmatched: 4.

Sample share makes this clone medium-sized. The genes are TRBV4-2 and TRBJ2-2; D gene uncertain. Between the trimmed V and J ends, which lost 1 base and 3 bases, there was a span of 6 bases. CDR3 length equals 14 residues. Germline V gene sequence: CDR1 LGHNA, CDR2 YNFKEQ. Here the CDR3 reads CASSQGEYTGELFF. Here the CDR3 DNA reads TGTGCCAGCAGCCAAGGAGAGTACACCGGGGAGCTGTTTTTT.

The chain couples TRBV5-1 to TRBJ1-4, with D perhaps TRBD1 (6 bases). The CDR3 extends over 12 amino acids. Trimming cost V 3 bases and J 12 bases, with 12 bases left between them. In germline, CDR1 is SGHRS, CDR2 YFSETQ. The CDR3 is CASSWNRDELFF. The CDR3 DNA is TGCGCCAGCAGCTGGAACAGGGACGAACTGTTTTTT.

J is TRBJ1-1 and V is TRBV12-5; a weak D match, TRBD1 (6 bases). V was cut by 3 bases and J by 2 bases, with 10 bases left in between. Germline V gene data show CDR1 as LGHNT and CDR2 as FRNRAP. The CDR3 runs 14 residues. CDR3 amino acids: CASGFWDTNTEAFF. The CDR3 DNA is TGTGCTAGTGGTTTTTGGGACACTAACACTGAAGCTTTCTTT.

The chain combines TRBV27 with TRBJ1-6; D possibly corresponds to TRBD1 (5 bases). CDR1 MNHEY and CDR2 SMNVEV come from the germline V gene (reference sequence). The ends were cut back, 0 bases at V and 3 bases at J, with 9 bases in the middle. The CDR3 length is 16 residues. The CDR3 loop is CASSLSGAIYNSPLHF. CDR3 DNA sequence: TGTGCCAGCAGTTTATCAGGGGCGATCTATAATTCACCCCTCCACTTT.

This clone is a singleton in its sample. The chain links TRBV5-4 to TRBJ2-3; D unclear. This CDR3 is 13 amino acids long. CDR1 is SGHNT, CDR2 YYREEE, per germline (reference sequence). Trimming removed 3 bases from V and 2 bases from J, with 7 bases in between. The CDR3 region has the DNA TGTGCCAGCAGCTCGGAGCCCACAGATACGCAGTATTTT. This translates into CASSSEPTDTQYF.

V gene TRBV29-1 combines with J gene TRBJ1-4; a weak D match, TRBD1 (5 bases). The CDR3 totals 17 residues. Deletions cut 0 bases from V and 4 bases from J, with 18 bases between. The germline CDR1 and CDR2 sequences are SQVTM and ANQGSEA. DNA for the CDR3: TGCAGCGTTGAAGATGGTGGCCCCTGGGGGGGTAATGAAAAACTGTTTTTT. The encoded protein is CSVEDGGPWGGNEKLFF.

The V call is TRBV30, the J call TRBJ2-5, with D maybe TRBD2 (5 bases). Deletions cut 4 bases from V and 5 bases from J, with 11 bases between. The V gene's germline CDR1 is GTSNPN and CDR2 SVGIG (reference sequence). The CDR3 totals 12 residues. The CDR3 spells CAWKGGGETQYF. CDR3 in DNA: TGTGCCTGGAAAGGAGGCGGTGAGACCCAGTACTTC. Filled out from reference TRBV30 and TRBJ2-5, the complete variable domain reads SQTIHQWPATLVQPVGSPLSLECTVEGTSNPNLYWYRQAAGRGLQLLFYSVGIGQISSEVPQNLSASRPQDRQFILSSKKLLLSDSGFYLCAWKGGGETQYFGPGTRLLVL.

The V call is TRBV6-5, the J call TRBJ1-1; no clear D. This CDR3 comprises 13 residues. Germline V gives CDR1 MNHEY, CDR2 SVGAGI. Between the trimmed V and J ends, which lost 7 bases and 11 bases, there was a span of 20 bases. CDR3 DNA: TGTGCCAGCACCCCTATAAGCGGCGGGTGGGCTTTCTTT. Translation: CASTPISGGWAFF.

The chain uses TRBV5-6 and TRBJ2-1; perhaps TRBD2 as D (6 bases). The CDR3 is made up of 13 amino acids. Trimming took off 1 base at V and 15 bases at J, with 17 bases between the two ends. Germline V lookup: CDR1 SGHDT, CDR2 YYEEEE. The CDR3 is CASSLLFGGSGFF. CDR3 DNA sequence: TGTGCCAGCAGCTTGCTATTTGGGGGGAGTGGGTTCTTC.

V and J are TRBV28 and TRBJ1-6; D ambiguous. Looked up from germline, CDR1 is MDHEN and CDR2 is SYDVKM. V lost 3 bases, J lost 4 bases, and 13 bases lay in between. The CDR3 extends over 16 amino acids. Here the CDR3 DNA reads TGTGCCAGCAGTTTTAATGGGCAGGAATATAATTCACCCCTCCACTTT. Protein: CASSFNGQEYNSPLHF.

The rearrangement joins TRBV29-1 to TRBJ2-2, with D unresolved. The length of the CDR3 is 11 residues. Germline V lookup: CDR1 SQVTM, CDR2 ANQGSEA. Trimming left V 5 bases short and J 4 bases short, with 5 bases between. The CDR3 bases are TGCAGCGTTAAGCGCACCGGGGAGCTGTTTTTT. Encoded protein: CSVKRTGELFF.

Written as DNA, the CDR3 is TGTGCCAGCAGCCAATCGGACTCACCCCAAGAGACCCAGTACTTC. Translating gives CASSQSDSPQETQYF. This chain links TRBV4-2 with TRBJ2-5; possibly TRBD2 for D (5 bases). This CDR3 contains 15 residues. Trimming took off 2 bases at V and 1 base at J, with 11 bases between the two ends. Germline-derived CDR1 and CDR2 are LGHNA and YNFKEQ.

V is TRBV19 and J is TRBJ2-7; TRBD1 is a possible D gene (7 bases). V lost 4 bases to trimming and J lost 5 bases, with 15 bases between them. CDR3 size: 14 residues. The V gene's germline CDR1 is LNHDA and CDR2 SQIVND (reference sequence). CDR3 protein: CASSNYPGGHEQYF. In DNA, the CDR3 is TGTGCCAGTAGTAATTACCCAGGGGGGCACGAGCAGTACTTC. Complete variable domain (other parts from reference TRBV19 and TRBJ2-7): DGGITQSPKYLFRKEGQNVTLSCEQNLNHDAMYWYRQDPGQGLRLIYYSQIVNDFQKGDIAEGYSVSREKKESFPLTVTSAQKNPTAFYLCASSNYPGGHEQYFGPGTRLTVT.